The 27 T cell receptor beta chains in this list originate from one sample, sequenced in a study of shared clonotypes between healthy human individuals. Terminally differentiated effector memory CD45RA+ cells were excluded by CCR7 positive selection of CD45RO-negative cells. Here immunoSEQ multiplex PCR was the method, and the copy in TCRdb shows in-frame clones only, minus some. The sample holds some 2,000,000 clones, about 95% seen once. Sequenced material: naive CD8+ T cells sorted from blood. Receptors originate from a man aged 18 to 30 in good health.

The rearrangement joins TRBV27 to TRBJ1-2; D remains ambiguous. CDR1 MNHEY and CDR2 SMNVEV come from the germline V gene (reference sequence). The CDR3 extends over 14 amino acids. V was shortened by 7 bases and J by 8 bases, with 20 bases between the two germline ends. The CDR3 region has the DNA TGTGCCAGCACCTCTATAGGTCAGTCTAACGGCTACACCTTC. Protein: CASTSIGQSNGYTF.

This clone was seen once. CDR3 region: CASSVTSGTDTQYF. The CDR3 coding sequence is TGTGCCAGCAGCGTGACTAGCGGCACAGATACGCAGTATTTT. This chain joins TRBV7-2 and TRBJ2-3; TRBD2 matches at 8 bases. Per germline, CDR1 SGHTA and CDR2 FQGNSA. The CDR3 consists of 14 residues. The V and J ends lost 5 bases and 1 base, in that order; junction bases with no gene match: 2.

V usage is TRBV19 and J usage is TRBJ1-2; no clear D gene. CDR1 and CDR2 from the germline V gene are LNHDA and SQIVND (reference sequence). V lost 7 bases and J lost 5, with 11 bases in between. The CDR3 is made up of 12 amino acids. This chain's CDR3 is CASTAKYYGYTF. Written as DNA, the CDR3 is TGTGCCAGTACAGCTAAGTATTATGGCTACACCTTC.

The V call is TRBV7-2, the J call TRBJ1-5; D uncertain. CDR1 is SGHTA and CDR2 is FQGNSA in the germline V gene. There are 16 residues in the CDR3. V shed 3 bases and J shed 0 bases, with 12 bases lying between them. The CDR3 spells CASSFDGWSSNQPQHF. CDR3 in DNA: TGTGCCAGCAGCTTCGACGGATGGAGTAGCAATCAGCCCCAGCATTTT.

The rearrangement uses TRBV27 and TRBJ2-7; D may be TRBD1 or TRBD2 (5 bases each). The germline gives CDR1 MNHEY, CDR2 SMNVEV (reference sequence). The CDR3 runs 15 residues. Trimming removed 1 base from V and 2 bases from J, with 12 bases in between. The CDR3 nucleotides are TGTGCCAGCAGTTTATTAGGGGACCCAACCTACGAGCAGTACTTC. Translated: CASSLLGDPTYEQYF.

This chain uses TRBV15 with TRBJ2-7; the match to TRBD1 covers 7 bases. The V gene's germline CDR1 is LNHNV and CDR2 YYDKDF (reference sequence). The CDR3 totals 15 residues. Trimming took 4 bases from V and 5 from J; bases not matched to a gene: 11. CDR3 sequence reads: CATSTPGTDRNEQYF. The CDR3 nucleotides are TGTGCCACCAGCACCCCCGGGACAGATAGAAACGAGCAGTACTTC.

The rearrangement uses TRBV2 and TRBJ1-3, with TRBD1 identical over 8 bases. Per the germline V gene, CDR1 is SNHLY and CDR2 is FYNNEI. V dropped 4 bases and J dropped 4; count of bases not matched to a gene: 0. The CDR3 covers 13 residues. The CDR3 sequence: CASSGQGGNTIYF. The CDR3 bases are TGTGCCAGCAGTGGACAGGGGGGAAACACCATATATTTT.

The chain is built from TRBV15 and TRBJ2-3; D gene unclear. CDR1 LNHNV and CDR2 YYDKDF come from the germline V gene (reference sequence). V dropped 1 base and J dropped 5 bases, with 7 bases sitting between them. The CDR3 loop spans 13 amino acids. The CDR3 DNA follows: TGTGCCACCAGCAGAGGGACCGTAGATACGCAGTATTTT. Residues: CATSRGTVDTQYF.

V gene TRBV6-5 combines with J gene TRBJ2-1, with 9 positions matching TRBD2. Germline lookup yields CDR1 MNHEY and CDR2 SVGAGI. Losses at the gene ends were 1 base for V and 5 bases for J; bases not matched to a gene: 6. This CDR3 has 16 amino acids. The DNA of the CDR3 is TGTGCCAGCAGTTACTTGCCTAGCGGGACCCACAATGAGCAGTTCTTC. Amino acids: CASSYLPSGTHNEQFF.

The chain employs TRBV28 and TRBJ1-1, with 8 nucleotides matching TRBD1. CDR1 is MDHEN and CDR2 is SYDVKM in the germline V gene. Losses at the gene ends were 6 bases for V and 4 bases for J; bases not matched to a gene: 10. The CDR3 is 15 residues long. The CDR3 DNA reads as TGTGCCAGCAGCCTAACCTATACAGGGGGCACTGAAGCTTTCTTT. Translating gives CASSLTYTGGTEAFF. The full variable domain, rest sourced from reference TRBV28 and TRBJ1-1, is DVKVTQSSRYLVKRTGEKVFLECVQDMDHENMFWYRQDPGLGLRLIYFSYDVKMKEKGDIPEGYSVSREKKERFSLILESASTNQTSMYLCASSLTYTGGTEAFFGQGTRLTVV.

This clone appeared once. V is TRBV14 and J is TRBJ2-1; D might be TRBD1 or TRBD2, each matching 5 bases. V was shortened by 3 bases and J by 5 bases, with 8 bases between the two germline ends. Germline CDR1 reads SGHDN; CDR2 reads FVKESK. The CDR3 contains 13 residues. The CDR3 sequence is CASSHLGDNEQFF. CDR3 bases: TGTGCCAGCAGCCACTTGGGGGACAATGAGCAGTTCTTC.

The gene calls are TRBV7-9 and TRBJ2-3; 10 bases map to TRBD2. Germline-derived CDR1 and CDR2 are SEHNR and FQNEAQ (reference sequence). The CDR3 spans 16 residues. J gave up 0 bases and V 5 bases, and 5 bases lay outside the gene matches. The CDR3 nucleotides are TGTGCCAGCAGCCTCCGGACTAGCGGAAGCACAGATACGCAGTATTTT. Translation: CASSLRTSGSTDTQYF. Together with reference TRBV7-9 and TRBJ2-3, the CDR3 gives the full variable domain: DTGVSQNPRHKITKRGQNVTFRCDPISEHNRLYWYRQTLGQGPEFLTYFQNEAQLEKSRLLSDRFSAERPKGSFSTLEIQRTEQGDSAMYLCASSLRTSGSTDTQYFGPGTRLTVL.

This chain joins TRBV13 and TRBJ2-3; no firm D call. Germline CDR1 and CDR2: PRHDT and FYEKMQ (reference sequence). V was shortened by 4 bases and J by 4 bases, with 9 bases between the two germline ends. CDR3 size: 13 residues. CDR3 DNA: TGTGCCAGCAGCTCGACCGAGGCAGATACGCAGTATTTT. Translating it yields CASSSTEADTQYF.

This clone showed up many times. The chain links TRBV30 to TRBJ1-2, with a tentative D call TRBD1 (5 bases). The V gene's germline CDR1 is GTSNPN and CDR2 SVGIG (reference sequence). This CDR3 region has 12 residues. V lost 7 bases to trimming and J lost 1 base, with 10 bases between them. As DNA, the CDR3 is TGTGCCTCTCGGGGCCTTAACTATGGCTACACCTTC. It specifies CASRGLNYGYTF.

The CDR3 sequence is CAIRSQGYEQYF. CDR3 sequence (DNA): TGTGCCATCAGGAGTCAGGGCTACGAGCAGTACTTC. The V and J genes are TRBV10-3 and TRBJ2-7, with D tentatively TRBD1 (5 bases). The germline gives CDR1 ENHRY, CDR2 SYGVKD. V was clipped by 6 bases and J by 3 bases, with 9 bases between them. This CDR3 has 12 residues.

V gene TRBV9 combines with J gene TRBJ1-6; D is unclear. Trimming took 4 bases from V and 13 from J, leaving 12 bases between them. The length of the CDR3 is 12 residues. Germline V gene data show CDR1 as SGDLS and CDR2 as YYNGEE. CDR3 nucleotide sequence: TGTGCCAGCAGCCCCCACGACTTTCCCCTCCACTTT. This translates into CASSPHDFPLHF.

The CDR3 nucleotides are TGTGCCAGCAGTTACGGGTCAAGCGCCGAGACCCAGTACTTC. Amino acid sequence: CASSYGSSAETQYF. The genes are TRBV6-6 and TRBJ2-5, with no clear D. Per germline, CDR1 MNHNY and CDR2 SVGAGI (reference sequence). This CDR3 contains 14 residues. V lost 2 bases, J lost 5 bases, and 12 bases lay in between.

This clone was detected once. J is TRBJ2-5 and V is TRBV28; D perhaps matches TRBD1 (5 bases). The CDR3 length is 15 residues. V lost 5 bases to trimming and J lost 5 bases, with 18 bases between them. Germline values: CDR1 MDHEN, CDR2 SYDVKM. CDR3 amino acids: CASSQPGHQEETQYF. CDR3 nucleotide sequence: TGTGCCAGCAGTCAGCCCGGACATCAGGAGGAGACCCAGTACTTC.

The CDR3 is CASSYSDGLPPQHF. As DNA, the CDR3 is TGTGCCAGCAGTTATTCGGACGGTCTTCCGCCCCAGCATTTT. This chain uses TRBV6-5 with TRBJ1-5; D remains ambiguous. The CDR3 loop spans 14 amino acids. The germline V gene has CDR1 MNHEY and CDR2 SVGAGI. Between the trimmed V and J ends, which lost 3 bases and 9 bases, there was a span of 15 bases.

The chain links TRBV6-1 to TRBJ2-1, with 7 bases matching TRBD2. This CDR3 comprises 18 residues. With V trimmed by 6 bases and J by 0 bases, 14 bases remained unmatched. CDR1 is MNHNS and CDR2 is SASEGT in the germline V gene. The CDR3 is CASSENPLAESSYNEQFF. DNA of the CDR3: TGTGCCAGCAGCGAAAACCCCCTAGCGGAAAGCTCCTACAATGAGCAGTTCTTC.

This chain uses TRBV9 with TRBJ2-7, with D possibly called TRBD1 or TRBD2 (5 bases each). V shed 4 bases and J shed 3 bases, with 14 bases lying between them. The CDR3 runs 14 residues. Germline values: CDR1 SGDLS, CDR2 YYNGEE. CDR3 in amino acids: CASSPGRTNYEQYF. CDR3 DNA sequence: TGTGCCAGCAGCCCGGGACGGACAAACTACGAGCAGTACTTC.

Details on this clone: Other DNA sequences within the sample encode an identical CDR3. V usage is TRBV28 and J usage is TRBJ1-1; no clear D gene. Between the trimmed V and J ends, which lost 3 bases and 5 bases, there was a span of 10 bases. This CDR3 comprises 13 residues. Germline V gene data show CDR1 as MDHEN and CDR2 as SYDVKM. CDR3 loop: CASSFRGGTEAFF. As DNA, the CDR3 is TGTGCCAGCAGTTTCCGGGGAGGAACTGAAGCTTTCTTT.

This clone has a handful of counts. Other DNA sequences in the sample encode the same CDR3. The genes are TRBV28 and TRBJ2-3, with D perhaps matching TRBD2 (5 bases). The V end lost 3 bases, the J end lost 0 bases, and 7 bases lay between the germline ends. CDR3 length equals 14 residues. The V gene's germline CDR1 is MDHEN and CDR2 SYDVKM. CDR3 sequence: CASSFSGSTDTQYF. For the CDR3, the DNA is TGTGCCAGCAGTTTTTCGGGGAGCACAGATACGCAGTATTTT.

CDR3 protein: CASSSQGFNTEAFF. The DNA for the CDR3 is TGTGCCAGCAGCTCACAGGGGTTTAACACTGAAGCTTTCTTT. The chain has TRBV13 and TRBJ1-1; 7 bases fit TRBD1. V gave up 4 bases and J gave up 2 bases; unmatched junction bases: 4. This CDR3 has 14 residues. Germline V gene sequence: CDR1 PRHDT, CDR2 FYEKMQ (reference sequence). Drawing the rest from reference TRBV13 and TRBJ1-1, the complete variable domain is AAGVIQSPRHLIKEKRETATLKCYPIPRHDTVYWYQQGPGQDPQFLISFYEKMQSDKGSIPDRFSAQQFSDYHSELNMSSLELGDSALYFCASSSQGFNTEAFFGQGTRLTVV.

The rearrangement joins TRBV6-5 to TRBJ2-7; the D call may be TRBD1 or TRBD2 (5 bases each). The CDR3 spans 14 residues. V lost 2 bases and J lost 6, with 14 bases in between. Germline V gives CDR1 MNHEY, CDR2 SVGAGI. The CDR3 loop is CASSYAGTPGEQYF. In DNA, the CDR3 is TGTGCCAGCAGTTACGCAGGGACCCCCGGCGAGCAGTACTTC.

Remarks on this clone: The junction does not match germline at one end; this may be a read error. CDR3 sequence reads: CASSLGDLRGTDTQYF. The CDR3 coding sequence is TGTGCTAGCAGCTTAGGGGACCTTCGGGGCACAGATACGCAGTATTTT. This chain links TRBV7-7 with TRBJ2-3, with D perhaps being TRBD1 or TRBD2 (5 bases each). Germline V gene lookup returns CDR1 SSHAT and CDR2 FNYEAQ (reference sequence). The CDR3 is 16 residues long.

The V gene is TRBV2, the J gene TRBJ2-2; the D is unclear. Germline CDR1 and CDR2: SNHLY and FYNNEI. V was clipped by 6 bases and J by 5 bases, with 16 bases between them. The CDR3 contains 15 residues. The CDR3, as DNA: TGTGCCAGCAGGTTACCAGGAGATGGGACCGGGGAGCTGTTTTTT. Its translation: CASRLPGDGTGELFF.